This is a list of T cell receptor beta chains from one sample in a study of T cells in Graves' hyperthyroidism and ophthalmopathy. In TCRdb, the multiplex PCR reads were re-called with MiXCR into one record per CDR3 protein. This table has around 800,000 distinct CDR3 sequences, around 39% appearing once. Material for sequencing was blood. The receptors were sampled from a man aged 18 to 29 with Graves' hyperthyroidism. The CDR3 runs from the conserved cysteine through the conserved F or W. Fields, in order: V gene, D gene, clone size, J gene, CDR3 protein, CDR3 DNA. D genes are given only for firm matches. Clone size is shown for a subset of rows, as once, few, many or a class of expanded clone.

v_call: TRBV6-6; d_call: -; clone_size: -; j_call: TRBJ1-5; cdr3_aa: CASSYLEIQGLGDQPQHF; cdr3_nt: TGTGCCAGCAGTTACCTTGAAATACAGGGATTGGGGGATCAGCCCCAGCATTTT
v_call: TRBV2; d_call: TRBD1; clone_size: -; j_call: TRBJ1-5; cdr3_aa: CASSQETGARGQPQHF; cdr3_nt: TGTGCCAGCAGCCAAGAGACAGGGGCCCGAGGTCAGCCCCAGCATTTT
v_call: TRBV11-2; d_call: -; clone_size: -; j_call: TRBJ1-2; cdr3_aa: CASSFGGLGGYTF; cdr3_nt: TGTGCCAGCAGCTTTGGGGGCCTCGGCGGCTACACCTTC
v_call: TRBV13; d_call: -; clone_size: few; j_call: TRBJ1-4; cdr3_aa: CASSPDTTNEKLFF; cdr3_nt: TGCGCCAGCAGCCCCGACACAACTAATGAAAAACTGTTTTTT
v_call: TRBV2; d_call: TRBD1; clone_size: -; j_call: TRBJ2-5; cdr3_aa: CASSRSYELIRQGAETQYF; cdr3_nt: TGTGCCAGCAGCCGATCATACGAGCTCATAAGACAGGGGGCCGAGACCCAGTACTTC
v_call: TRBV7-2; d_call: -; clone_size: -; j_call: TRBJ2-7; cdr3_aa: CASSSFDYEQYF; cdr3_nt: TGTGCCAGCAGCTCCTTCGACTACGAGCAGTACTTC
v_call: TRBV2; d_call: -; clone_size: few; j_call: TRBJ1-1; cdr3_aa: CATSGEDTEAFF; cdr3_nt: TGTGCCACCTCAGGGGAGGACACTGAAGCTTTCTTT
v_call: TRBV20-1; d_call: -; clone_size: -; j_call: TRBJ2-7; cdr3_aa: CSARVTEQYF; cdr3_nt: TGCAGTGCTAGAGTAACCGAGCAGTACTTC
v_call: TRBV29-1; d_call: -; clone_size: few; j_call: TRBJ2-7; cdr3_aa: CSVPTTTGGKYEQYF; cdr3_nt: TGCAGCGTTCCTACAACAACGGGGGGCAAGTACGAGCAGTACTTC
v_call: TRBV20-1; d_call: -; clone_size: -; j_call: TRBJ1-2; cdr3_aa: CSASSWAEANYGYTF; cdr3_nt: TGCAGTGCCAGCAGTTGGGCAGAAGCTAACTATGGCTACACCTTC
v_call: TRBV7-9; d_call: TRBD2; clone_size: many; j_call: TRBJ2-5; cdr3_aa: CASSVAGGGETQYF; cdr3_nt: TGTGCCAGCAGCGTCGCGGGGGGAGGAGAGACCCAGTACTTC
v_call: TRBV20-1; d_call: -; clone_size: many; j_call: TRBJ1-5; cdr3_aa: CSARVEGRLNQPQHF; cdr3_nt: TGCAGTGCTAGAGTGGAGGGACGCCTCAATCAGCCCCAGCATTTT
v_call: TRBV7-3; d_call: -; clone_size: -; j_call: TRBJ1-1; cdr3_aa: CASSLKEDWENTEAFF; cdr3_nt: TGTGCCAGCAGCTTAAAAGAGGATTGGGAGAACACTGAAGCTTTCTTT
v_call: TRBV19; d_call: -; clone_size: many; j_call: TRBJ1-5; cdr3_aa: CASSLLYQPQHF; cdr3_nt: TGTGCCAGTTCCCTTTTGTATCAGCCCCAGCATTTT
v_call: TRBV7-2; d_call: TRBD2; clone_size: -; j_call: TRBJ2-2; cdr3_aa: CASSFPSGGGTGELFF; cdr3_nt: TGTGCCAGCAGCTTCCCTAGCGGGGGGGGCACCGGGGAGCTGTTTTTT
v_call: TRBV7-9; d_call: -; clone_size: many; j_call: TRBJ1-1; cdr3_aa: CASSLEGRLNTEAFF; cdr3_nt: TGTGCCAGCAGCTTAGAGGGACGTCTGAACACTGAAGCTTTCTTT
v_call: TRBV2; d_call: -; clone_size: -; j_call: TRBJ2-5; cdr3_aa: CASSEEGRGETQYF; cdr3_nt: TGTGCCAGCAGTGAAGAGGGCCGGGGTGAGACCCAGTACTTC
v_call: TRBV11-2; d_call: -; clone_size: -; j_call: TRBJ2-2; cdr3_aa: CANSLLSTGELFF; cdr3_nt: TGTGCCAACAGCTTACTCAGCACCGGGGAGCTGTTTTTT
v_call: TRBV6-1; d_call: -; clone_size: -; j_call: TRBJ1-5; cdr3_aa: CASSPGPGKGQPQHF; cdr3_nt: TGTGCCAGCAGTCCCGGGCCGGGGAAGGGACAGCCCCAGCATTTT
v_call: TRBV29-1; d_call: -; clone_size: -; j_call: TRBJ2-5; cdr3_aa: CSLTGGEETQYF; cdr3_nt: TGCAGCTTGACGGGCGGGGAAGAGACCCAGTACTTC
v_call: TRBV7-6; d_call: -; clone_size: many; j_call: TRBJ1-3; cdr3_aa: CASSLGVSAGNTIYF; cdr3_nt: TGTGCCAGCAGCTTAGGTGTATCAGCTGGAAACACCATATATTTT
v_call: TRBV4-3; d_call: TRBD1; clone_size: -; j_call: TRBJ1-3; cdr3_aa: CASSQDLGTGVRNTIYF; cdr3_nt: TGCGCCAGCAGCCAAGATCTAGGGACAGGGGTTAGGAACACCATATATTTT
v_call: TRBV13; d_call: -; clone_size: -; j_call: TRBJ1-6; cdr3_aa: CASSSPGNSLPLHF; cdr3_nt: TGTGCCAGCAGCTCCCCAGGGAATTCGTTACCCCTCCACTTT
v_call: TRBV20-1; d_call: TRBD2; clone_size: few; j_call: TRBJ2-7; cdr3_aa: CSAPAKRGGPHEQYF; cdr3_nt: TGCAGTGCTCCGGCGAAGCGGGGGGGTCCCCACGAGCAGTACTTC
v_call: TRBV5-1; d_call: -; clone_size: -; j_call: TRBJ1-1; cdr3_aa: CASSPSTERFF; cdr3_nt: TGCGCCAGCAGCCCTTCTACTGAACGGTTCTTT